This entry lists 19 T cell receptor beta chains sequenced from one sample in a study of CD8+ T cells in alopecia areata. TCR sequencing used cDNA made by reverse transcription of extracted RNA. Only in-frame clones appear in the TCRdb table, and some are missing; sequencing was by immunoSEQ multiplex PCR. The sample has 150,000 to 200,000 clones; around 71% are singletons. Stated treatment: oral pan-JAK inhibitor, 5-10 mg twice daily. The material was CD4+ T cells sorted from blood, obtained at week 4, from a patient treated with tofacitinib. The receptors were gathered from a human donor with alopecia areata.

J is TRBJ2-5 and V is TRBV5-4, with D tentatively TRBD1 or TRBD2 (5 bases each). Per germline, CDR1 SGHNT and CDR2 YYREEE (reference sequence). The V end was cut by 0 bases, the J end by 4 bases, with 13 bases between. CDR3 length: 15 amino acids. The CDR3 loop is CASSLVGVQSETQYF. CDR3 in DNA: TGTGCCAGCAGCTTGGTGGGGGTTCAGTCAGAGACCCAGTACTTC.

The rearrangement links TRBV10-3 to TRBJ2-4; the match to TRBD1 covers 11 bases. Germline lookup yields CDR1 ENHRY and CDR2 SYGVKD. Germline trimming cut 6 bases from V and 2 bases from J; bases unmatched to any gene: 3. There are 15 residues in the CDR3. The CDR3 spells CAISGQGASKNIQYF. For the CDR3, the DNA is TGTGCCATCAGCGGACAGGGGGCATCCAAAAACATTCAGTACTTC.

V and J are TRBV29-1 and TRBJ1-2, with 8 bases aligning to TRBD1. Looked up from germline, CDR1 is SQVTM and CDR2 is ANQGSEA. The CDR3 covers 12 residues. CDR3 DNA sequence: TGCAGTGACAGGGGAGGAGGCTATGGCTACACCTTC. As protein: CSDRGGGYGYTF. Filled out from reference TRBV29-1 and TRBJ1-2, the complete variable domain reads SAVISQKPSRDICQRGTSLTIQCQVDSQVTMMFWYRQQPGQSLTLIATANQGSEATYESGFVIDKFPISRPNLTFSTLTVSNMSPEDSSIYLCSDRGGGYGYTFGSGTRLTVV.

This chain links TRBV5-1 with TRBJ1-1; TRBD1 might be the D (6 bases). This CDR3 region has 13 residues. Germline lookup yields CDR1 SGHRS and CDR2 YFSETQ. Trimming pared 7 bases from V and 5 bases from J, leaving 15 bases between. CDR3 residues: CASGDQQGTEAFF. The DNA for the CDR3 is TGCGCCAGCGGGGACCAACAGGGAACTGAAGCTTTCTTT.

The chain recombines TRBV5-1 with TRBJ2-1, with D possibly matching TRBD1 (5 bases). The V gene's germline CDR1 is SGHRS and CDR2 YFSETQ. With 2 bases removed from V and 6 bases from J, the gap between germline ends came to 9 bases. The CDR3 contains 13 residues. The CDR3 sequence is CASSFAQGNEQFF. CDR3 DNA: TGCGCCAGCAGCTTCGCCCAGGGCAATGAGCAGTTCTTC.

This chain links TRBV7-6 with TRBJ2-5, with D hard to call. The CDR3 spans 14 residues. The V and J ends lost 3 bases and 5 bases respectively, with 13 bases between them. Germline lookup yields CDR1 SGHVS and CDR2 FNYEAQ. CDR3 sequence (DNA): TGTGCCAGCAGCTTGGGCGCTTCCCCTGAGACCCAGTACTTC. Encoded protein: CASSLGASPETQYF.

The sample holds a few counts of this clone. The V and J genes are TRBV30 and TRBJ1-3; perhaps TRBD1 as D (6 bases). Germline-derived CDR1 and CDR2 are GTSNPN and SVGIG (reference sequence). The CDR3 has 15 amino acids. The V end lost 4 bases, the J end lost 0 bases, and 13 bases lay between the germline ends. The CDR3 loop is CAWNDRDTSGNTIYF. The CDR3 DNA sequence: TGTGCCTGGAACGACCGGGACACCTCTGGAAACACCATATATTTT.

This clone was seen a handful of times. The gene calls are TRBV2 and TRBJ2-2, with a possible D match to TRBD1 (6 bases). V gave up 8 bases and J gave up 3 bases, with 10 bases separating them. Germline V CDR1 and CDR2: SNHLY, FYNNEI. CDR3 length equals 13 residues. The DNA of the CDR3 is TGTGCCAGCCAGGGGTTCTACACCGGGGAGCTGTTTTTT. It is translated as CASQGFYTGELFF.

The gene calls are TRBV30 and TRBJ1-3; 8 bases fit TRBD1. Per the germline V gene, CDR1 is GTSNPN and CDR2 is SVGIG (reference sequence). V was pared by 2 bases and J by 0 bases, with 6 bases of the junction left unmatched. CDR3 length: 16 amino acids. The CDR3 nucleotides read TGTGCCTGGAGTTTGACAGGGGCGTACTCTGGAAACACCATATATTTT. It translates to CAWSLTGAYSGNTIYF. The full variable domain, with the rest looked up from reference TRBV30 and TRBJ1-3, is SQTIHQWPATLVQPVGSPLSLECTVEGTSNPNLYWYRQAAGRGLQLLFYSVGIGQISSEVPQNLSASRPQDRQFILSSKKLLLSDSGFYLCAWSLTGAYSGNTIYFGEGSWLTVV.

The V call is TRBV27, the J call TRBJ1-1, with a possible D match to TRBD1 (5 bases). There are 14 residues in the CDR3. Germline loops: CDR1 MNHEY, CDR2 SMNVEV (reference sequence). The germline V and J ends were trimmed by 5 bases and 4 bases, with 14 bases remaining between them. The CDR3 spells CASSLTGFGTEAFF. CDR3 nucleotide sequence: TGTGCCAGCAGTCTTACAGGTTTCGGCACTGAAGCTTTCTTT.

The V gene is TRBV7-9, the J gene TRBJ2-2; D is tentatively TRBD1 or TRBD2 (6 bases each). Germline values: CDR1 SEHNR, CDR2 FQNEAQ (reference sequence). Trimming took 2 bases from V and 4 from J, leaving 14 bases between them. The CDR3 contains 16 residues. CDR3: CASSLPRGQTTGELFF. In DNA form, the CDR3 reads TGTGCCAGCAGCTTACCCCGGGGGCAAACCACCGGGGAGCTGTTTTTT.

CDR3 region: CASSLSGQGRETQYF. CDR3 coding DNA: TGTGCCAGCAGTTTATCCGGACAGGGGAGGGAGACCCAGTACTTC. The chain couples TRBV27 to TRBJ2-5; 9 bases align to TRBD1. Losses at the gene ends were 0 bases for V and 5 bases for J; bases not matched to a gene: 4. CDR1 and CDR2 from the germline V gene are MNHEY and SMNVEV (reference sequence). The length of the CDR3 is 15 residues.

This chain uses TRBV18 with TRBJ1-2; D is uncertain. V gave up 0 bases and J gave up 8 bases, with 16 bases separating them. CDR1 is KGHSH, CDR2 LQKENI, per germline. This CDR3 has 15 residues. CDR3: CASSPPSHGGRGYTF. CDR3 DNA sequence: TGTGCCAGCTCACCACCGAGCCACGGAGGTCGAGGCTACACCTTC.

Written as DNA, the CDR3 is TGCGCCAGCAGTCAATTGCCCTTACCCGACAATCAGCCCCAGCATTTT. Its protein is CASSQLPLPDNQPQHF. This sequence joins TRBV23-1 and TRBJ1-5, with D uncertain. TRBV23-1 is assigned to the ORF class and has an uncertain function. Trimming cost V 1 base and J 3 bases, with 13 bases left between them. CDR3 size: 16 residues.

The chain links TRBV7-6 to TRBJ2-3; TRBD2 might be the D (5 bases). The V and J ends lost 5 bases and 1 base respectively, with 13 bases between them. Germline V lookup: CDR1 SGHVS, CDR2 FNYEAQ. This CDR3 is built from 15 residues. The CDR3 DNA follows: TGTGCCAGCAGCCTAGTCTATAGCGGCACAGATACGCAGTATTTT. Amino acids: CASSLVYSGTDTQYF.

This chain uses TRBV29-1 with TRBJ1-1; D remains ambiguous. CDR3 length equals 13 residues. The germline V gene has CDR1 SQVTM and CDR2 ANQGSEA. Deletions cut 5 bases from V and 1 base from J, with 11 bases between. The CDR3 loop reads CSVLQLPNTEAFF. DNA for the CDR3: TGCAGCGTTCTACAGCTACCGAACACTGAAGCTTTCTTT.

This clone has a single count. The CDR3: CASSHRTPINEQFF. The CDR3 DNA reads as TGTGCCAGCAGCCATCGGACGCCCATAAATGAGCAGTTCTTC. The genes are TRBV14 and TRBJ2-1; D is unclear. The CDR3 totals 14 residues. Trimming stripped 3 bases from V and 7 bases from J, with 13 bases between. Germline V gene data show CDR1 as SGHDN and CDR2 as FVKESK. Variable domain in full (rest from reference TRBV14 and TRBJ2-1): EAGVTQFPSHSVIEKGQTVTLRCDPISGHDNLYWYRRVMGKEIKFLLHFVKESKQDESGMPNNRFLAERTGGTYSTLKVQPAELEDSGVYFCASSHRTPINEQFFGPGTRLTVL.

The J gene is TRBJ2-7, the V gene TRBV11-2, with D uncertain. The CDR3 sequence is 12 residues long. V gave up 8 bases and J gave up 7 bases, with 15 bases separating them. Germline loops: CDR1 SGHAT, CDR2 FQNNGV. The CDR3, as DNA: TGTGCCAGCCGCTCGAGTCCTGGGGAGCAGTACTTC. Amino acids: CASRSSPGEQYF.

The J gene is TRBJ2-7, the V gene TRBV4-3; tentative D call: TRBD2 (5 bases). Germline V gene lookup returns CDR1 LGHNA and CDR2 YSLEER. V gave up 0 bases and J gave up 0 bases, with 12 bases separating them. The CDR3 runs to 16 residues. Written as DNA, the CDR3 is TGCGCCAGCAGCCAAGATCGGAGGCAGAGCTCCTACGAGCAGTACTTC. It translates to CASSQDRRQSSYEQYF.